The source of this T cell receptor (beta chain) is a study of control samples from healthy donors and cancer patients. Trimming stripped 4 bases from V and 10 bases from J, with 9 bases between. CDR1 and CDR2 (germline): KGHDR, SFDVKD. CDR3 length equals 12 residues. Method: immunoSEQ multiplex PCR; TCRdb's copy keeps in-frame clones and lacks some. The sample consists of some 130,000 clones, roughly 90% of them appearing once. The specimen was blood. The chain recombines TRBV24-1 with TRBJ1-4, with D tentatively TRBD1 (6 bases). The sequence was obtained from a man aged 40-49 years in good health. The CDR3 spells CATSDQGGKLFF. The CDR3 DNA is TGTGCCACCAGTGACCAAGGGGGAAAACTGTTTTTT.